This TCR beta chain originates from a study of post-analysis software for immune sequencing data (dated by TCRdb to the mid-2010s). Concerning the study at large: Recorded disease courses included relapsing-remitting, secondary progressive and progressive-relapsing multiple sclerosis, with some patients lacking subtype annotation. Patient repertoires were compared against roughly 12 previously published healthy control repertoires from donors aged 6 to 25 years. A subset of samples was prepared in parallel using single-end sample barcoding, then pooled and co-amplified after Illumina adapter ligation.

To demonstrate the VDJtools post-analysis software, the study profiled TCR beta repertoires from the peripheral blood of about a dozen young patients with multiple sclerosis. The multiple sclerosis patients were children and adolescents ranging in age from roughly 6 to 16 years. Based on the germline V gene, the CDR1 and CDR2 sequences are SNHLY and FYNNEI. The junction shows trimming of 2 bases on V and 6 bases on J, plus 19 bases between the germline ends. Taken from cysteine to phenylalanine, the CDR3 has 16 residues. Just the 48-base CDR3 DNA is kept, in frame starting at base 1. Paper-wide results and their limitations: When samples were clustered directly using the F measure, samples prepared in the same batch co-clustered strongly, which prompted a batch-effect correction. The multiple sclerosis patient group was slightly younger than the control group. Normalized Chao1 diversity was significantly lower in multiple sclerosis patients than controls, suggesting substantial peripheral T-cell clonal expansion. Patients showed significantly higher frequencies than controls for roughly five TRBV segments, among them TRBV5-6, TRBV5-1 and TRBV20-1.

Libraries were prepared through PCR. Sequencing was carried out with an Illumina HiSeq 2500. Unique molecular identifiers were incorporated into TCR beta cDNA libraries to reduce PCR and sequencing biases. About 500,000 cDNA molecules were obtained per 1 to 10 million input T cells, so each molecule approximated one T cell. Patient libraries were prepared and sequenced with the same protocol used for the earlier healthy control dataset. Within a given batch, samples were prepared together, multiplexed and sequenced on the same HiSeq lane. In the paper's pipeline: Raw barcoded reads were processed with MIGEC, discarding single-read molecular identifier groups before consensus assembly and CDR3 extraction. Clonotype tables were post-analysed with VDJtools, and diversity was normalized by down-sampling all datasets to the smallest sample size. In repertoire overlap clustering, CDR3 amino acid sequences, but not nucleotide sequences, were matched to correct batch-related cross-sample contamination. TCRdb trimmed the raw reads at Q25, called clones with MiXCR and kept productive beta chains. CDR3 protein duplicates are merged, each entry listing the most common genes and DNA. TCRdb, not the original authors, processed these V and J calls. The sample table lists 700,000 to 800,000 distinct CDR3 sequences, 25% to 30% of them with a count of one. The top ten hold approximately 0.6% of the sample.

In regard to this clonotype: The specificity of this receptor is unknown. Nothing much larger sits one base from this clone, and base qualities are not available.

Rearrangement joined TRBV2 to TRBJ1-2, and perhaps TRBD1 as D gene, on 6 matching bases. The receptor's source is a girl under 18 with multiple sclerosis. The sample taken for sequencing was blood. CDR3 loop: CASSEWRAKDSNGYTF. In nucleotides, the sequence is TGTGCCAGCAGTGAATGGCGTGCCAAGGACAGTAATGGCTACACCTTC.